This passage covers 15 T cell receptor beta chains from one sample sequenced in a study of blood T cell repertoires in COVID-19. Assay used: immunoSEQ multiplex PCR; TCRdb lists only in-frame clones, some missing. The data show approximately 100,000 clones, 82% seen once. The material sequenced was peripheral blood. The receptors derive from a man aged 55 to 69 with acute or convalescent COVID-19.

J is TRBJ1-5 and V is TRBV6-5, with 9 bases lining up with TRBD1. The CDR3 covers 15 residues. Losses at the gene ends were 6 bases for V and 7 bases for J; bases not matched to a gene: 10. The germline gives CDR1 MNHEY, CDR2 SVGAGI. The CDR3 sequence: CASSIQGAEGQPQHF. In DNA, the CDR3 is TGTGCCAGCAGCATACAGGGGGCAGAGGGACAGCCCCAGCATTTT.

The chain carries TRBV27 and TRBJ2-5; the match to TRBD1 covers 7 bases. Germline V CDR1 and CDR2: MNHEY, SMNVEV (reference sequence). The CDR3 contains 14 residues. V lost 4 bases, J lost 4 bases, and 6 bases stayed unmatched. CDR3 amino acids: CASSYRGFGETQYF. The CDR3 DNA sequence: TGTGCCAGCAGTTACAGGGGTTTTGGAGAGACCCAGTACTTC.

This chain links TRBV6-5 with TRBJ2-3, with TRBD2 as a possible D gene (6 bases). Germline-derived CDR1 and CDR2 are MNHEY and SVGAGI. The germline V and J ends were trimmed by 2 bases and 2 bases, with 11 bases remaining between them. The CDR3 loop spans 15 amino acids. The CDR3 spells CASSYVGRDTDTQYF. CDR3 in DNA: TGTGCCAGCAGTTACGTGGGGCGGGACACAGATACGCAGTATTTT.

V usage is TRBV6-5 and J usage is TRBJ2-7; 12 bases map to TRBD2. The V segment lost 6 bases and the J segment 2 bases; nucleotides outside the gene matches: 5. The CDR3 is made up of 15 amino acids. The germline CDR1 and CDR2 sequences are MNHEY and SVGAGI. The CDR3 DNA sequence: TGTGCCAGCAGCCAAGGACTAGCGGGGACCTACGAGCAGTACTTC. This gives the protein CASSQGLAGTYEQYF.

The J gene is TRBJ1-6, the V gene TRBV24-1; unclear D gene. Germline CDR1 and CDR2: KGHDR and SFDVKD. Trimming removed 4 bases at V and 6 bases at J, with 9 bases between. The CDR3 spans 14 residues. Written as DNA, the CDR3 is TGTGCCACCAGTGACTCTAATTTTAATTCACCCCTCCACTTT. It yields the protein CATSDSNFNSPLHF.

This clone has a handful of counts. The V and J genes are TRBV9 and TRBJ2-3; 8 bases are a match to TRBD1. V lost 1 base, J lost 8 bases, and 9 bases stayed unmatched. The CDR3 has 15 amino acids. Germline V CDR1 and CDR2: SGDLS, YYNGEE. The CDR3 sequence: CASSVKGQGLGTQYF. The CDR3 coding sequence is TGTGCCAGCAGCGTAAAAGGACAGGGTCTCGGTACGCAGTATTTT.

The chain couples TRBV28 to TRBJ2-1; D may be TRBD2 (7 bases). The V end lost 3 bases, the J end lost 15 bases, and 24 bases lay between the germline ends. This CDR3 is 15 amino acids long. CDR1 and CDR2 (germline): MDHEN, SYDVKM. The CDR3 loop reads CASSLGAGLSGARFF. CDR3 coding DNA: TGTGCCAGCAGTTTGGGAGCGGGACTCTCGGGGGCGCGGTTCTTC.

The chain uses TRBV18 and TRBJ2-4, with D possibly matching TRBD2 (5 bases). Trimming stripped 4 bases from V and 3 bases from J, with 22 bases between. The CDR3 runs to 18 residues. Germline V gene lookup returns CDR1 KGHSH and CDR2 LQKENI. CDR3 DNA: TGTGCCAGCTCACGCCCGACCCGAACTGACTATGACAAAAACATTCAGTACTTC. This codes for CASSRPTRTDYDKNIQYF.

The rearrangement uses TRBV28 and TRBJ1-5; tentative D call: TRBD1 (5 bases). Germline V CDR1 and CDR2: MDHEN, SYDVKM. The CDR3 length is 14 residues. V was pared by 4 bases and J by 1 base, with 8 bases between. The CDR3 nucleotides are TGTGCCAGCAGTTCCTCAGGGAGCAATCAGCCCCAGCATTTT. Its protein product is CASSSSGSNQPQHF.

This clone has more than one count but fewer than ten. This chain links TRBV11-3 with TRBJ1-2, with D unclear. CDR3 length: 13 residues. Germline V gives CDR1 SGHNT, CDR2 YENEEA. Trimming took off 3 bases at V and 4 bases at J, with 9 bases between the two ends. The CDR3 spells CASSLRASYGYTF. CDR3 nucleotide sequence: TGTGCCAGCAGCTTGAGGGCTAGCTATGGCTACACCTTC.

The sample holds one count of this clone. This sequence joins TRBV24-1 and TRBJ2-7; 7 nucleotides align to TRBD1. The CDR3 loop spans 12 amino acids. Germline loops: CDR1 KGHDR, CDR2 SFDVKD. J lost 3 bases, V lost 6 bases, and 1 base had no gene match. The CDR3 spells CATSNRGYEQYF. CDR3 bases: TGTGCCACCAGTAACAGGGGCTACGAGCAGTACTTC.

The chain is built from TRBV19 and TRBJ1-5; TRBD1 agrees at 7 bases. The germline V gene has CDR1 LNHDA and CDR2 SQIVND (reference sequence). CDR3 length: 15 residues. V shed 6 bases, J shed 4 bases, and the junction held 9 bases outside the gene matches. CDR3 coding DNA: TGTGCCAGTAGCCTAGACAGGGACTGGAATCAGCCCCAGCATTTT. Translating gives CASSLDRDWNQPQHF.

The rearrangement uses TRBV7-2 and TRBJ2-1, with 13 nucleotides matching TRBD2. The germline CDR1 and CDR2 sequences are SGHTA and FQGNSA. The CDR3 is made up of 14 amino acids. J lost 8 bases, V lost 3 bases, and 1 base had no gene match. The CDR3 protein is CASSLGLAGYEQFF. CDR3 nucleotides: TGTGCCAGCAGCTTGGGACTAGCGGGATATGAGCAGTTCTTC.

The chain carries TRBV4-1 and TRBJ2-7, with TRBD1 identical over 7 bases. The CDR3 is made up of 15 amino acids. Trimming at V came to 2 bases and at J to 2 bases, leaving 6 bases not matched to a gene. CDR1 is MGHRA and CDR2 is YSYEKL in the germline V gene. CDR3 protein: CASSQMLGTAYEQYF. The DNA of the CDR3 is TGCGCCAGCAGCCAAATGCTAGGGACAGCCTACGAGCAGTACTTC.

The chain recombines TRBV29-1 with TRBJ2-2; maybe TRBD1 (5 bases). This CDR3 is 14 amino acids long. CDR1 is SQVTM, CDR2 ANQGSEA, per germline. V was clipped by 4 bases and J by 4 bases, with 13 bases between them. CDR3 in DNA: TGCAGCGTTGTGATAGGGGCAAGCACCGGGGAGCTGTTTTTT. Translating gives CSVVIGASTGELFF.